This is a list of T cell receptor beta chains from one sample in a study of blood T cells in healthy people across ages. TCRdb re-called the 5' RACE reads through MiXCR, storing one row per CDR3 protein. The table includes 760,000 or so distinct CDR3 sequences, 25% detected once. The sample was also linked to a second study, of T cells of mothers and their children.

The sequencing input was blood. The origin of the receptors is a boy under 18 in good health. Each CDR3 is given with its conserved first and last residue. D genes are given only for firm matches. Where a row states a size, it is once, few, many or the class of an expanded clone; other rows omit it.

>TRBV6-5|TRBD2|once|14|TRBJ2-1
CATASGGYLNEQFF
TGTGCCACGGCTAGCGGGGGGTACCTCAATGAGCAGTTCTTC
>TRBV12-3/TRBV12-4|-|few|14|TRBJ1-4
CASSPGRENEKLFF
TGTGCCAGCAGTCCGGGACGGGAGAATGAAAAACTGTTTTTT
>TRBV7-9|TRBD2|few|17|TRBJ2-7
CASSLEVSGSFSYEQYF
TGTGCCAGCAGCTTAGAAGTAAGCGGGAGCTTCTCCTACGAGCAGTACTTC
>TRBV4-1|-|-|13|TRBJ1-5
CASSQGLGQPQHF
TGCGCCAGCAGCCAGGGTCTTGGTCAGCCCCAGCATTTT
>TRBV24-1|-|few|13|TRBJ2-1
CATSSTGSNEQFF
TGTGCCACCTCGAGTACAGGGAGCAATGAGCAGTTCTTC
>TRBV7-2|-|-|13|TRBJ2-7
CASRLNGVYEQYF
TGTGCCAGCAGACTCAACGGGGTCTACGAGCAGTACTTC
>TRBV18|-|few|17|TRBJ2-1
CASSPPLAHFDPHEQFF
TGTGCCAGCTCACCACCTTTGGCACACTTCGACCCCCATGAGCAGTTCTTC
>TRBV7-2|-|-|13|TRBJ2-7
CASSDNRLYEQYF
TGTGCCAGCAGCGATAACAGACTTTACGAGCAGTACTTC
>TRBV6-5|-|few|13|TRBJ1-3
CASSSRAGNTIYF
TGTGCCAGCAGTTCCAGGGCTGGAAACACCATATATTTT
>TRBV10-3|-|-|14|TRBJ2-6
CAIRKSSGANVLTF
TGTGCCATCAGGAAAAGCTCTGGGGCCAACGTCCTGACTTTC
>TRBV19|-|-|13|TRBJ2-5
CASSARLWETQYF
TGTGCCAGTAGTGCCCGGCTCTGGGAGACCCAGTACTTC
>TRBV9|-|many|11|TRBJ2-1
CASSVSGEQFF
TGTGCCAGCAGCGTGTCGGGTGAGCAGTTCTTC
>TRBV7-2|TRBD1|many|14|TRBJ1-1
CASSLRGRGTEAFF
TGTGCCAGCAGTTTAAGGGGGCGGGGGACTGAAGCTTTCTTT
>TRBV6-1|-|-|17|TRBJ1-2
CASSESLTILARHGYTF
TGTGCCAGCAGTGAAAGCCTGACGATTCTAGCGAGGCATGGCTACACCTTC
>TRBV2|-|-|16|TRBJ1-4
CASILLSGDISGKLFF
TGTGCCAGCATCTTACTCTCAGGGGATATATCCGGAAAACTGTTTTTT
>TRBV6-1|-|-|13|TRBJ1-2
CASSLQTNYGYTF
TGTGCCAGCAGCCTACAGACCAACTATGGCTACACCTTC
>TRBV5-1|TRBD1|-|16|TRBJ2-7
CASSLAGTGSPYEQYF
TGCGCCAGCAGCTTGGCCGGGACAGGGAGCCCCTACGAGCAGTACTTC
>TRBV7-2|TRBD1|-|16|TRBJ2-7
CASSSAGQGADYEQYF
TGTGCCAGCAGCTCCGCGGGACAGGGGGCCGATTACGAGCAGTACTTC
>TRBV14|-|-|13|TRBJ2-5
CASSQGGTKTQYF
TGTGCCAGCAGCCAAGGCGGAACGAAGACCCAGTACTTC
>TRBV6-2/TRBV6-3|TRBD1|-|14|TRBJ2-7
CASGQGEFTYEQYF
TGTGCCAGCGGACAGGGGGAATTCACCTACGAGCAGTACTTC
>TRBV21-1|-|-|16|TRBJ2-6
CASVLTGTFGANVLTF
TGTGCCAGCGTCCTGACAGGGACCTTTGGGGCCAACGTCCTGACTTTC
>TRBV4-2|-|few|14|TRBJ2-5
CASSQLGLEETQYF
TGTGCCAGCAGCCAGCTCGGGCTCGAAGAGACCCAGTACTTC
>TRBV3-1|TRBD2|-|14|TRBJ2-1
CASSQGSSGNEQFF
TGTGCCAGCAGCCAAGGTAGTAGCGGGAATGAGCAGTTCTTC
>TRBV28|TRBD2|few|18|TRBJ2-3
CASTFRLAGVPSTDTQYF
TGTGCCAGCACCTTCCGACTAGCGGGAGTTCCCAGCACAGATACGCAGTATTTT
>TRBV29-1|-|-|13|TRBJ2-4
CSVVGQYENIQYF
TGCAGCGTTGTCGGGCAGTACGAAAACATTCAGTACTTC
>TRBV27|TRBD1|few|17|TRBJ1-2
CASSLWTGGTPYGGYTF
TGTGCCAGCAGTTTATGGACAGGGGGCACTCCTTATGGTGGCTACACCTTC
>TRBV5-1|TRBD1|few|16|TRBJ1-1
CASSPPTGDQIPEAFF
TGCGCCAGCAGCCCACCTACAGGGGATCAAATTCCTGAAGCTTTCTTT
>TRBV7-2|TRBD2|-|15|TRBJ2-3
CASSLVASGTDTQYF
TGTGCCAGCAGCTTAGTGGCTAGCGGGACAGATACGCAGTATTTT
>TRBV11-1|-|few|17|TRBJ2-2
CASSSKMDPGDTGELFF
TGTGCCAGCAGCTCTAAAATGGACCCTGGGGACACCGGGGAGCTGTTTTTT
>TRBV3-1|-|-|13|TRBJ1-4
CASSQDAREELFF
TGTGCCAGCAGCCAAGATGCGCGAGAAGAACTGTTTTTT
>TRBV2|-|few|14|TRBJ2-7
CASSEAWGAHEQYF
TGTGCCAGCAGTGAGGCATGGGGGGCCCACGAGCAGTACTTC
>TRBV5-1|TRBD1|few|16|TRBJ1-6
CASSITGGSYNSPLHF
TGCGCCAGCAGCATAACAGGGGGCTCCTATAATTCACCCCTCCACTTT
>TRBV29-1|TRBD1|few|14|TRBJ2-1
CSANPGQLYNEQFF
TGCAGCGCCAACCCGGGACAGCTATACAATGAGCAGTTCTTC
>TRBV11-3|-|-|15|TRBJ2-5
CASSLGTSLGETQYF
TGTGCCAGCAGCTTAGGGACATCCCTTGGGGAGACCCAGTACTTC
>TRBV29-1|TRBD2|-|18|TRBJ2-1
CSVEESSGRAASYNEQFF
TGCAGCGTTGAAGAGTCCAGCGGGAGGGCCGCTTCCTACAATGAGCAGTTCTTC
>TRBV7-9|TRBD2|few|16|TRBJ2-5
CASSHFLAGSGETQYF
TGTGCCAGCAGCCATTTCCTAGCGGGATCGGGAGAGACCCAGTACTTC
>TRBV29-1|-|-|14|TRBJ2-5
CSVMPPNDKETQYF
TGCAGCGTTATGCCCCCAAACGATAAAGAGACTCAGTACTTC
>TRBV12-3/TRBV12-4|TRBD1|-|17|TRBJ2-3
CASSLTSTGGPWDTQYF
TGTGCCAGCAGTCTCACCTCGACAGGGGGCCCCTGGGATACGCAGTATTTT
>TRBV12-3/TRBV12-4|-|few|15|TRBJ2-7
CASSSPGTEQYEQYF
TGTGCCAGCAGTTCTCCAGGCACAGAACAATACGAGCAGTACTTC
>TRBV5-1|TRBD1|-|14|TRBJ1-1
CASSPSGQGTEAFF
TGCGCCAGCAGCCCAAGCGGACAGGGCACTGAAGCTTTCTTT
>TRBV7-9|-|-|13|TRBJ2-1
CASSLGAGTEQFF
TGTGCCAGCAGCTTAGGTGCAGGGACTGAGCAGTTCTTC
>TRBV29-1|-|-|14|TRBJ2-1
CSVDGATTYNEQFF
TGCAGCGTGGACGGGGCTACCACTTACAATGAGCAGTTCTTC
>TRBV20-1|-|few|14|TRBJ1-5
CSAQRSHPNQPQHF
TGCAGTGCCCAAAGATCTCATCCCAATCAGCCCCAGCATTTT
>TRBV29-1|-|-|13|TRBJ2-7
CSVVGREWNEQYF
TGCAGCGTTGTTGGACGAGAGTGGAACGAGCAGTACTTC
>TRBV9|TRBD1|few|16|TRBJ2-3
CASSVSGQGMPYTQYF
TGTGCCAGCAGCGTATCCGGACAGGGAATGCCCTATACGCAGTATTTT